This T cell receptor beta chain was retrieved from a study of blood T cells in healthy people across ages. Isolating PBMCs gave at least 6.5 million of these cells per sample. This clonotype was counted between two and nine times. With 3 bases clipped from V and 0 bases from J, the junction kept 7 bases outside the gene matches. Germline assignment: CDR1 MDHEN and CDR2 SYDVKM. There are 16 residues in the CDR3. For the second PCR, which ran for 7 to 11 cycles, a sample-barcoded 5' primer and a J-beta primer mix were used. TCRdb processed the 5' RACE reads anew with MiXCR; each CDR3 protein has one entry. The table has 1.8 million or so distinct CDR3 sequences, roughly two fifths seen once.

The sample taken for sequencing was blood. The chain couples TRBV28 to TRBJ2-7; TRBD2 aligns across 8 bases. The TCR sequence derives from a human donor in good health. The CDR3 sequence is CASSFQSGGLSYEQYF. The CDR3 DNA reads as TGTGCCAGCAGTTTCCAAAGCGGGGGACTCTCCTACGAGCAGTACTTC.